These 15 T cell receptor beta chains were all obtained from the same sample, sequenced in a study of T cell repertoires in cytomegalovirus infection. These TCRs are of unknown antigen specificity. TCRdb re-analysed the reads in MiXCR, keeping a single row per CDR3 protein. The repertoire has 300,000 to 400,000 distinct CDR3 sequences, under 35% of them found once; the top ten carry around 19%. The sequenced sample was cultured PBMCs, obtained from culture after CMV antigen stimulation. The source is a human donor in good health (CMV status not recorded). Some clones in this sample may be carry-over from other donors' samples.

V usage is TRBV27 and J usage is TRBJ1-5; tentative D call: TRBD1 (5 bases). Deletions cut 4 bases from V and 7 bases from J, with 11 bases between. CDR3 size: 13 residues. Germline V lookup: CDR1 MNHEY, CDR2 SMNVEV (reference sequence). CDR3: CASSSGLGQPQHF. CDR3 nucleotides: TGTGCCAGCAGTTCAGGGCTCGGACAGCCCCAGCATTTT.

J is TRBJ1-2 and V is TRBV24-1; TRBD1 is a possible D gene (5 bases). From germline, CDR1 is KGHDR and CDR2 SFDVKD. This CDR3 is 12 amino acids long. The ends were cut back, 5 bases at V and 8 bases at J, with 11 bases in the middle. The CDR3 DNA sequence: TGTGCCACCAGTGGCAGGGACGGCGGCTACACCTTC. It codes for CATSGRDGGYTF.

The sample holds a few counts of this clonotype. The genes are TRBV27 and TRBJ1-2; D remains ambiguous. CDR1 is MNHEY and CDR2 is SMNVEV in the germline V gene (reference sequence). This CDR3 spans 13 amino acids. V was cut by 0 bases and J by 10 bases, with 12 bases left in between. The CDR3 nucleotides are TGTGCCAGCAGTTTATCCCCGGGTCTACCCTACACCTTC. Its translation is CASSLSPGLPYTF.

Concerning this clonotype: The junction and the germline gene differ at one end; a read error may be behind it. The genes are TRBV6-5 and TRBJ2-3, with D perhaps being TRBD1 or TRBD2 (5 bases each). Germline CDR1 MNHEY, CDR2 SVGAGI. The CDR3 sequence is 14 residues long. The CDR3 sequence: CATSPGPSTDTQYF. The CDR3, as DNA: TGTGCCACCAGTCCGGGGCCTAGCACAGATACGCAGTATTTT.

CDR3 region: CASSFSAGLAGGGNEQFF. For the CDR3, the DNA is TGTGCCAGCAGTTTTTCCGCGGGACTAGCGGGAGGAGGCAATGAGCAGTTCTTC. The V gene is TRBV6-6, the J gene TRBJ2-1; 15 bases are shared with TRBD2. The CDR3 runs to 18 residues. V gave up 4 bases and J gave up 6 bases; unmatched junction bases: 10. CDR1 MNHNY and CDR2 SVGAGI come from the germline V gene (reference sequence).

The rearrangement uses TRBV12-3 or TRBV12-4 and TRBJ2-3, with D hard to call. The CDR3 totals 13 residues. Trimming removed 3 bases at V and 4 bases at J, with 8 bases between. CDR3 amino acids: CASSLSSSDTQYF. Written as DNA, the CDR3 is TGTGCCAGCAGTTTGAGCAGCTCAGATACGCAGTATTTT.

The gene calls are TRBV28 and TRBJ1-1, with no clear D. The V gene lost 3 bases and the J gene lost 11 bases, with 7 bases spanning the gap. The CDR3 has 10 amino acids. Germline CDR1 and CDR2: MDHEN and SYDVKM. The CDR3 sequence is CASSFNTAFF. DNA for the CDR3: TGTGCCAGCAGTTTCAACACGGCTTTCTTT.

The genes are TRBV7-2 and TRBJ1-4; 7 bases agree with TRBD1. CDR1 and CDR2 (germline): SGHTA, FQGNSA. The J segment lost 2 bases and the V segment lost 6 bases, leaving 6 bases of the junction unmatched. The CDR3 is 15 residues long. This CDR3 is CASRPRGGTNEKLFF. CDR3 in DNA: TGTGCCAGCAGGCCGAGAGGGGGCACTAATGAAAAACTGTTTTTT.

The CDR3 nucleotides read TGTGCCAGCAGCTTCTGGGTCTCCTACGAGCAGTACTTC. This codes for CASSFWVSYEQYF. V gene TRBV5-6 combines with J gene TRBJ2-7; no clear D. With 2 bases removed from V and 0 bases from J, the gap between germline ends came to 6 bases. The CDR3 consists of 13 residues. Germline V gives CDR1 SGHDT, CDR2 YYEEEE. Full variable domain (missing parts from reference TRBV5-6 and TRBJ2-7): DAGVTQSPTHLIKTRGQQVTLRCSPKSGHDTVSWYQQALGQGPQFIFQYYEEEERQRGNFPDRFSGHQFPNYSSELNVNALLLGDSALYLCASSFWVSYEQYFGPGTRLTVT.

This clonotype has ten or more counts. This chain uses TRBV6-1 with TRBJ1-2; TRBD1 is a possible D gene (6 bases). Germline V gives CDR1 MNHNS, CDR2 SASEGT. The CDR3 consists of 15 residues. The V end lost 6 bases, the J end lost 4 bases, and 18 bases lay between the germline ends. The CDR3 sequence is CASRHFLQGSYGYTF. The CDR3 bases are TGTGCCAGCAGGCACTTTCTTCAGGGGAGCTATGGCTACACCTTC.

This clonotype has a handful of counts. The J gene is TRBJ1-2, the V gene TRBV28; D perhaps matches TRBD1 (6 bases). The length of the CDR3 is 13 residues. The germline V gene encodes CDR1 MDHEN and CDR2 SYDVKM. Trimming removed 7 bases at V and 4 bases at J, with 13 bases between. CDR3 in amino acids: CASNRAIVYGYTF. CDR3 coding DNA: TGTGCCAGCAACAGGGCCATCGTCTATGGCTACACCTTC.

The chain employs TRBV9 and TRBJ2-7; D is possibly TRBD2 (5 bases). The CDR3 sequence is 15 residues long. The germline gives CDR1 SGDLS, CDR2 YYNGEE. Trimming left V 0 bases short and J 0 bases short, with 10 bases between. CDR3 residues: CASSVGGESSYEQYF. The CDR3 DNA is TGTGCCAGCAGCGTAGGTGGGGAGAGCTCCTACGAGCAGTACTTC.

The genes are TRBV27 and TRBJ2-3; weak D call: TRBD2 (6 bases). There are 18 residues in the CDR3. Germline CDR1 is MNHEY and CDR2 is SMNVEV (reference sequence). Trimming cost V 6 bases and J 0 bases, with 22 bases left between them. CDR3 protein: CASRRSSAPLTSTDTQYF. CDR3 nucleotide sequence: TGTGCCAGCAGACGGTCTAGCGCCCCTCTGACTAGCACAGATACGCAGTATTTT.

At least ten counts were recorded for this clonotype. The chain uses TRBV27 and TRBJ1-5; 9 bases fit TRBD1. From germline, CDR1 is MNHEY and CDR2 SMNVEV (reference sequence). The CDR3 has 19 amino acids. J gave up 0 bases and V 3 bases, and 12 bases lay outside the gene matches. As DNA, the CDR3 is TGTGCCAGCAGTTTTACGGGACAGGGTCGTAGATATAGCAATCAGCCCCAGCATTTT. Its translation is CASSFTGQGRRYSNQPQHF.

V is TRBV7-8 and J is TRBJ1-1, with D perhaps matching TRBD1 (6 bases). Trimming pared 0 bases from V and 0 bases from J, leaving 11 bases between. The V gene's germline CDR1 is SGHVS and CDR2 FQNEAQ. This CDR3 region has 16 residues. This CDR3 is CASSLALGQMNTEAFF. The CDR3 DNA follows: TGTGCCAGCAGCTTAGCTCTAGGACAGATGAACACTGAAGCTTTCTTT.